These 24 T cell receptor beta chains were all obtained from the same sample, sequenced in a study of T cell responses to AZD1222 COVID-19 vaccine. Generated by immunoSEQ multiplex PCR, the TCRdb table keeps only in-frame clones and is missing some. The sample includes about 120,000 clones, approximately 90% seen only once; the top ten take about 2.9%. This specimen was peripheral blood, taken 28 days after the second AZD1222 dose. Source of these receptors: an adult who received the AZD1222 COVID-19 vaccine.

The chain combines TRBV5-1 with TRBJ1-1; 9 positions match TRBD1. Germline V CDR1 and CDR2: SGHRS, YFSETQ. CDR3 length: 16 residues. The J segment lost 0 bases and the V segment lost 9 bases, leaving 12 bases of the junction unmatched. In DNA form, the CDR3 reads TGCGCCACTACACTGGGCACAGGGGGCCTGAACACTGAAGCTTTCTTT. This translates into CATTLGTGGLNTEAFF.

The chain joins TRBV27 to TRBJ2-7, with a tentative D call TRBD1 (6 bases). Germline V gives CDR1 MNHEY, CDR2 SMNVEV (reference sequence). The CDR3 has 13 amino acids. V lost 4 bases and J lost 2, with 9 bases in between. CDR3 protein: CASSWTATYEQYF. CDR3 nucleotides: TGTGCCAGCAGTTGGACAGCCACCTACGAGCAGTACTTC.

This sequence joins TRBV30 and TRBJ1-3; 10 bases map to TRBD1. V lost 3 bases, J lost 4 bases, and 3 bases stayed unmatched. The germline gives CDR1 GTSNPN, CDR2 SVGIG (reference sequence). CDR3 length: 14 residues. This CDR3 is CAWSEGQGGNTIYF. The CDR3 coding sequence is TGTGCCTGGAGCGAGGGACAGGGGGGAAACACCATATATTTT.

The CDR3 sequence: CASSQEATYNSPLHF. For the CDR3, the DNA is TGCGCCAGCAGCCAAGAAGCGACGTATAATTCACCCCTCCACTTT. V gene TRBV4-1 combines with J gene TRBJ1-6; D is undetermined. Trimming took 0 bases from V and 4 from J, leaving 7 bases between them. CDR3 length equals 15 residues. The germline gives CDR1 MGHRA, CDR2 YSYEKL.

This chain links TRBV10-3 with TRBJ1-5; no definite D call. The ends were cut back, 10 bases at V and 3 bases at J, with 16 bases in the middle. CDR3 length: 14 amino acids. Germline V gene lookup returns CDR1 ENHRY and CDR2 SYGVKD. The CDR3 bases are TGTGCCACCACCCACGGCGAGTCCAATCAGCCCCAGCATTTT. Amino acid sequence: CATTHGESNQPQHF.

The gene calls are TRBV11-2 and TRBJ2-5; D may be TRBD1 or TRBD2 (5 bases each). The CDR3 contains 11 residues. V lost 9 bases, J lost 5 bases, and 10 bases lay in between. The germline V gene encodes CDR1 SGHAT and CDR2 FQNNGV. CDR3: CASSWGETQYF. CDR3 sequence (DNA): TGTGCCAGTTCTTGGGGGGAGACCCAGTACTTC. The full variable domain, rest sourced from reference TRBV11-2 and TRBJ2-5, is EAGVAQSPRYKIIEKRQSVAFWCNPISGHATLYWYQQILGQGPKLLIQFQNNGVVDDSQLPKDRFSAERLKGVDSTLKIQPAKLEDSAVYLCASSWGETQYFGPGTRLLVL.

This sequence joins TRBV4-3 and TRBJ2-3; the D gene is possibly TRBD1 (5 bases). CDR3 size: 14 residues. CDR1 and CDR2 (germline): LGHNA, YSLEER. Trimming pared 3 bases from V and 3 bases from J, leaving 10 bases between. The DNA for the CDR3 is TGCGCCAGCAGCCAGTACACAGGAACAGATACGCAGTATTTT. This translates into CASSQYTGTDTQYF.

The CDR3 sequence: CASSVGTGSSHEQYF. The CDR3 DNA reads TGTGCCAGCAGCGTAGGGACAGGGTCTAGCCACGAGCAGTACTTC. The genes are TRBV9 and TRBJ2-7; TRBD1 agrees at 8 bases. V lost 0 bases to trimming and J lost 5 bases; unmatched junction nucleotides: 7. In germline, CDR1 is SGDLS, CDR2 YYNGEE. The CDR3 is 15 amino acids.

The chain couples TRBV5-4 to TRBJ2-2; D is perhaps TRBD1 or TRBD2 (5 bases each). Germline lookup yields CDR1 SGHNT and CDR2 YYREEE (reference sequence). The germline V and J ends were trimmed by 0 bases and 7 bases, with 16 bases remaining between them. The CDR3 extends over 16 amino acids. The CDR3 region is CASSLAGGRGVGELFF. The DNA of the CDR3 is TGTGCCAGCAGCTTGGCTGGCGGCCGAGGGGTCGGGGAGCTGTTTTTT.

This clone has only one observation. The chain combines TRBV11-3 with TRBJ2-7; the D gene is possibly TRBD2 (5 bases). The CDR3 sequence is 13 residues long. Trimming removed 5 bases at V and 7 bases at J, with 15 bases between. The germline gives CDR1 SGHNT, CDR2 YENEEA. CDR3 DNA sequence: TGTGCCAGCAGCGTTACTTTACTAGGGGAGCAGTACTTC. It is translated as CASSVTLLGEQYF.

V is TRBV9 and J is TRBJ2-1, with 12 bases aligning to TRBD2. CDR3 size: 16 residues. In germline, CDR1 is SGDLS, CDR2 YYNGEE. V shed 4 bases and J 7 bases; nucleotides not matched to a gene: 9. CDR3 coding DNA: TGTGCCAGCAGCTGGACTAGCGGGGACGTGGATAATGAGCAGTTCTTC. It yields the protein CASSWTSGDVDNEQFF. Full variable domain (outside the CDR3, taken from reference TRBV9 and TRBJ2-1): DSGVTQTPKHLITATGQRVTLRCSPRSGDLSVYWYQQSLDQGLQFLIQYYNGEERAKGNILERFSAQQFPDLHSELNLSSLELGDSALYFCASSWTSGDVDNEQFFGPGTRLTVL.

The chain is built from TRBV4-1 and TRBJ2-7; 9 positions agree with TRBD1. V lost 2 bases, J lost 3 bases, and 2 bases stayed unmatched. Germline CDR1 MGHRA, CDR2 YSYEKL. The CDR3 length is 14 residues. CDR3 sequence (DNA): TGCGCCAGCAGCCAACGGACAGGGGTCTACGAGCAGTACTTC. Its translation is CASSQRTGVYEQYF.

DNA of the CDR3: TGCGCCAGCAGCTTGGGGCCTCCAGGGTTGAATTCACCCCTCCACTTT. Amino acids: CASSLGPPGLNSPLHF. This sequence joins TRBV5-1 and TRBJ1-6, with D perhaps TRBD1 (5 bases). Germline-derived CDR1 and CDR2 are SGHRS and YFSETQ. The CDR3 is made up of 16 amino acids. V lost 0 bases to trimming and J lost 7 bases, with 14 bases between them.

The chain combines TRBV6-5 with TRBJ2-5; maybe TRBD1 (5 bases). The CDR3 length is 15 residues. Germline CDR1 reads MNHEY; CDR2 reads SVGAGI. Trimming shortened V by 6 bases and J by 1 base, and 15 bases separated the two germline ends. CDR3 amino acids: CASRRTRVGQETQYF. The CDR3 bases are TGTGCCAGCAGAAGGACAAGGGTAGGCCAAGAGACCCAGTACTTC.

This clone was counted between two and nine times. The V call is TRBV10-2, the J call TRBJ2-1; possible D gene TRBD1, 5 bases. This CDR3 has 11 amino acids. V was cut by 7 bases and J by 8 bases, with 9 bases left in between. The V gene's germline CDR1 is WSHSY and CDR2 SAAADI. The DNA for the CDR3 is TGCGCCAGCAATCAGGGCGATGAGCAGTTCTTC. Amino acids: CASNQGDEQFF.

The rearrangement links TRBV5-1 to TRBJ2-1; 12 nucleotides match TRBD2. The germline V gene has CDR1 SGHRS and CDR2 YFSETQ. The CDR3 is 16 amino acids. V lost 4 bases and J lost 10; bases outside the gene matches: 12. The CDR3 DNA is TGCGCCAGCAGCGCTCCGGCTCTAGCGGGGGGGAACGAGCAGTTCTTC. It codes for CASSAPALAGGNEQFF.

This clone was observed a single time. This chain joins TRBV3-1 (or the pseudogene TRBV3-2) and TRBJ2-7, with a tentative D call TRBD1 (6 bases). V was shortened by 2 bases and J by 1 base, with 9 bases between the two germline ends. Germline assignment: CDR1 LGHDT and CDR2 YNNKEL (reference sequence). CDR3 length: 14 residues. The CDR3 is CASSQTRGSYEQYF. In DNA form, the CDR3 reads TGTGCCAGCAGCCAAACAAGGGGGTCCTACGAGCAGTACTTC.

The gene calls are TRBV3-1 (or the pseudogene TRBV3-2) and TRBJ1-5; TRBD1 matches 10 bases. Germline CDR1 and CDR2: LGHDT and YNNKEL (reference sequence). This CDR3 region has 15 residues. V trimming: 3 bases; J trimming: 6 bases; junction bases outside the gene matches: 5. CDR3 nucleotide sequence: TGTGCCAGCAGCCAGACAGGGGGCGTAGCTCAGCCCCAGCATTTT. Encoded protein: CASSQTGGVAQPQHF.

The rearrangement uses TRBV5-1 and TRBJ2-1; 9 bases agree with TRBD1. CDR1 is SGHRS, CDR2 YFSETQ, per germline. This CDR3 has 16 amino acids. V gave up 1 base and J gave up 3 bases; unmatched junction bases: 5. The DNA for the CDR3 is TGCGCCAGCAGCTTGTTGGGACAGGGTATCTACAATGAGCAGTTCTTC. It encodes CASSLLGQGIYNEQFF. Supplemented by reference TRBV5-1 and TRBJ2-1, the full variable domain reads KAGVTQTPRYLIKTRGQQVTLSCSPISGHRSVSWYQQTPGQGLQFLFEYFSETQRNKGNFPGRFSGRQFSNSRSEMNVSTLELGDSALYLCASSLLGQGIYNEQFFGPGTRLTVL.

V usage is TRBV7-2 and J usage is TRBJ2-1; the match to TRBD2 covers 10 bases. CDR3 length: 16 residues. Per germline, CDR1 SGHTA and CDR2 FQGNSA. V trimming: 2 bases; J trimming: 9 bases; junction bases outside the gene matches: 10. CDR3 sequence (DNA): TGTGCCAGCAGCTTAATTGGAGGGACTAGCGAGGCTGAGCAGTTCTTC. Translated, it gives CASSLIGGTSEAEQFF.

The V call is TRBV15, the J call TRBJ2-7; unclear D gene. This CDR3 is built from 14 residues. Trimming cost V 1 base and J 0 bases, with 7 bases left between them. The germline V gene encodes CDR1 LNHNV and CDR2 YYDKDF (reference sequence). The CDR3 region has the DNA TGTGCCACCAGCAGAGCCCTATTCTCCTACGAGCAGTACTTC. It is translated as CATSRALFSYEQYF.

The chain combines TRBV5-1 with TRBJ2-2; TRBD1 aligns across 7 bases. Germline CDR1 SGHRS, CDR2 YFSETQ. This CDR3 has 16 amino acids. The trim removed 6 bases at V and 6 bases at J, leaving 14 bases unmatched. CDR3 nucleotides: TGCGCCAGCAATAAAACCCCCCGACAGGGAGCCGGGGAGCTGTTTTTT. Protein product: CASNKTPRQGAGELFF.

V and J are TRBV9 and TRBJ2-1; no clear D gene. Germline V CDR1 and CDR2: SGDLS, YYNGEE. The V end lost 0 bases, the J end lost 5 bases, and 9 bases lay between the germline ends. CDR3 length equals 14 residues. CDR3 DNA: TGTGCCAGCAGCGTAGGCGGCTCAAACAATGAGCAGTTCTTC. Translation gives CASSVGGSNNEQFF.

V is TRBV27 and J is TRBJ2-1, with D tentatively TRBD1 (6 bases). The V gene lost 5 bases and the J gene lost 3 bases, with 14 bases spanning the gap. The CDR3 is made up of 15 amino acids. Germline CDR1 and CDR2: MNHEY and SMNVEV (reference sequence). CDR3 region: CASSAGPRGYNEQFF. CDR3 DNA: TGTGCCAGCAGTGCTGGGCCCAGGGGCTACAATGAGCAGTTCTTC.